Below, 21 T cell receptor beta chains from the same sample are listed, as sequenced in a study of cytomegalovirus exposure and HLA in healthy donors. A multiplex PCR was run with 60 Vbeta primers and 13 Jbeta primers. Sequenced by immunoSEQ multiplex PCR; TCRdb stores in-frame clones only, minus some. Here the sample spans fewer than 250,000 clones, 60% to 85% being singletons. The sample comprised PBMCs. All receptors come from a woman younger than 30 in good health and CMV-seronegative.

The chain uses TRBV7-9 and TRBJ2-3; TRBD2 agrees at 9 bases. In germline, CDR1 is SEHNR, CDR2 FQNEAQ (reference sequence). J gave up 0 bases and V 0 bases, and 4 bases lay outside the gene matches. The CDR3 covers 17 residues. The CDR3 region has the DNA TGTGCCAGCAGCTTAGCGGTTCTAGCGGGGAGCACAGATACGCAGTATTTT. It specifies CASSLAVLAGSTDTQYF.

The CDR3 DNA reads TGTGCCAGCAGCCTACTCGGACAGGGAGGGAACACTGAAGCTTTCTTT. Protein product: CASSLLGQGGNTEAFF. This chain connects TRBV5-4 to TRBJ1-1, with 8 bases aligning to TRBD1. The V gene end was trimmed by 4 bases and the J gene end by 1 base; junction bases not matched to a gene: 9. The CDR3 has 16 residues. The germline V gene encodes CDR1 SGHNT and CDR2 YYREEE (reference sequence).

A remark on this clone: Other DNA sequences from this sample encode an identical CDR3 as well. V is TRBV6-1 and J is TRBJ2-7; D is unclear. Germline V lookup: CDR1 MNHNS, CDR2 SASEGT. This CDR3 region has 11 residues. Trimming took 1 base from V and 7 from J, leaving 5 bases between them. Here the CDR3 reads CASSEVREQYF. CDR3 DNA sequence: TGTGCCAGCAGTGAAGTCAGGGAGCAGTACTTC.

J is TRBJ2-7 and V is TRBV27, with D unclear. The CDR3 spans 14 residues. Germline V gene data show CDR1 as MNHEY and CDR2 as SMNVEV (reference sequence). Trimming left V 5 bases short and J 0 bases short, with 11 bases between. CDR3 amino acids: CASSPLAGSYEQYF. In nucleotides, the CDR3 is TGTGCCAGCAGTCCCCTCGCCGGCTCCTACGAGCAGTACTTC.

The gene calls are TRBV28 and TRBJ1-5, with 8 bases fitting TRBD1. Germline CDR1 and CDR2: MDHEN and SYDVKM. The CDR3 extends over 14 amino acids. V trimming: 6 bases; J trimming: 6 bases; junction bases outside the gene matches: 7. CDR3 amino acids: CASSRTGFGQPQHF. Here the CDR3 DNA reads TGTGCCAGCAGCCGGACAGGGTTTGGTCAGCCCCAGCATTTT.

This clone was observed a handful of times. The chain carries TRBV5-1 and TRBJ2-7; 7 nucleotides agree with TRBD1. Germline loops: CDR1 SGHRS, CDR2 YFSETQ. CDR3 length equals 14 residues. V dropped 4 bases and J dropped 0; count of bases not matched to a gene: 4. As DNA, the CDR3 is TGCGCCAGCAGCCTCCCAGGGGGCTCCTACGAGCAGTACTTC. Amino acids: CASSLPGGSYEQYF.

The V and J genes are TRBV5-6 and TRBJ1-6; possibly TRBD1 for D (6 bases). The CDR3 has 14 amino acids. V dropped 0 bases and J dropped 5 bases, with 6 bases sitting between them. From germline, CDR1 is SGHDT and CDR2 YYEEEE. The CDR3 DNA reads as TGTGCCAGCAGCTTGGCAGGGGATAATTCACCCCTCCACTTT. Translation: CASSLAGDNSPLHF.

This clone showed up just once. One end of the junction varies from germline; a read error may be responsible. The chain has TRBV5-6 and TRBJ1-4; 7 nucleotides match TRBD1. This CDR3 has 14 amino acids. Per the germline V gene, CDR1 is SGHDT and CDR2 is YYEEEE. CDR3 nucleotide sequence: TGTGCCAGCAGCTGGGGGACAGAAACATCTCAATTAATTTTT. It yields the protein CASSWGTETSQLIF.

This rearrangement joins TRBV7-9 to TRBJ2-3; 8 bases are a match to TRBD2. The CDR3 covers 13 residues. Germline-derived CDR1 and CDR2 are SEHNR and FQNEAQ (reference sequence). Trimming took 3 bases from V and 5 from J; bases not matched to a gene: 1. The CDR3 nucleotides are TGTGCCAGCAGCTTCCTAGCGGGAGATACGCAGTATTTT. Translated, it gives CASSFLAGDTQYF.

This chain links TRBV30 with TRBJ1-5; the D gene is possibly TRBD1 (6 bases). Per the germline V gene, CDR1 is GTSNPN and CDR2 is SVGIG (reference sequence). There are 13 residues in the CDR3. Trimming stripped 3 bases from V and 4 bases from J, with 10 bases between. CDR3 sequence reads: CAWSTGPNQPQHF. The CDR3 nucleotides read TGTGCCTGGAGCACAGGGCCAAATCAGCCCCAGCATTTT.

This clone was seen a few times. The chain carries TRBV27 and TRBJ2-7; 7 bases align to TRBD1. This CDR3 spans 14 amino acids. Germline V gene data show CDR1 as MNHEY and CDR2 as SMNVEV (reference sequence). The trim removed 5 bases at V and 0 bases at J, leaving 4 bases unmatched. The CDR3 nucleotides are TGTGCCAGCAGTAAGACAGGGTACTCCTACGAGCAGTACTTC. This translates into CASSKTGYSYEQYF.

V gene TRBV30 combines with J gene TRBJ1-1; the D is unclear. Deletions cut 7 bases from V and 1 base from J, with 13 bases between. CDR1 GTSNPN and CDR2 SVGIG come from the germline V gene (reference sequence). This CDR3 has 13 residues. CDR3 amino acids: CALRGRSNTEAFF. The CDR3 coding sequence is TGTGCCTTAAGAGGTCGATCGAACACTGAAGCTTTCTTT.

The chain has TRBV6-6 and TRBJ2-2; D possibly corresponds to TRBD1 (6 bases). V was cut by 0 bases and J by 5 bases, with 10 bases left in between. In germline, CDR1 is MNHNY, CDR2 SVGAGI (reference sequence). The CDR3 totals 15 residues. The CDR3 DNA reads TGTGCCAGCAGTTACTCAGGGGGAGCGACCGGGGAGCTGTTTTTT. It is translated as CASSYSGGATGELFF.

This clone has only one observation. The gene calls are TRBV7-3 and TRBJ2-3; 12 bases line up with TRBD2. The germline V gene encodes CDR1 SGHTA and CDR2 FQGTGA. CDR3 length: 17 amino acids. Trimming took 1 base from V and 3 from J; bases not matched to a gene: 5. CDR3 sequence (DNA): TGTGCCAGCAGCTTAAGTCTAGCGGGAGGGCCAACAGATACGCAGTATTTT. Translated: CASSLSLAGGPTDTQYF.

The chain's CDR3 is CASSVSRPGQEREQFF. CDR3 nucleotide sequence: TGTGCCAGCAGCGTTAGCCGGCCGGGACAGGAGCGTGAGCAGTTCTTC. The chain is built from TRBV7-9 and TRBJ2-1; 8 bases fit TRBD1. Trimming cost V 5 bases and J 9 bases; bases outside gene matches: 15. Germline values: CDR1 SEHNR, CDR2 FQNEAQ (reference sequence). This CDR3 is 16 amino acids long.

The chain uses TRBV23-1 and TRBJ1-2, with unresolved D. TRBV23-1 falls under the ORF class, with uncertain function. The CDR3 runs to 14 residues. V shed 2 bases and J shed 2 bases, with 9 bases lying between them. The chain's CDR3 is CASSQGRQNYGYTF. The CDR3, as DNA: TGCGCCAGCAGTCAAGGCAGACAAAACTATGGCTACACCTTC.

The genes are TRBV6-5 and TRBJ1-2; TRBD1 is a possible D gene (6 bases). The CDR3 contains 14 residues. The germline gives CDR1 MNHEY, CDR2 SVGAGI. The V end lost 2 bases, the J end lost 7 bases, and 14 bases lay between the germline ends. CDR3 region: CASSYRAGAGGYTF. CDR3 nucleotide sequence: TGTGCCAGCAGTTACCGGGCGGGGGCTGGTGGCTACACCTTC.

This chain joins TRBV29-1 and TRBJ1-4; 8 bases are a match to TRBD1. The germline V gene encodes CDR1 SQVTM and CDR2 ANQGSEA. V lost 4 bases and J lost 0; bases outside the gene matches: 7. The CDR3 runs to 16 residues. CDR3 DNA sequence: TGCAGCGTTGCAGGACAGGGAATTGCAACTAATGAAAAACTGTTTTTT. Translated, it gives CSVAGQGIATNEKLFF.

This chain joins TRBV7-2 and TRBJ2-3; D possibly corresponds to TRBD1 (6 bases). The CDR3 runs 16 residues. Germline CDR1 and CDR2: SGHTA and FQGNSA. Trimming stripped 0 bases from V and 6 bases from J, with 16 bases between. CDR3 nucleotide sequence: TGTGCCAGCAGCTTAGCTGTTAACAGGGTGTTGGATACGCAGTATTTT. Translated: CASSLAVNRVLDTQYF.

The DNA of the CDR3 is TGTGCCAGCAGCGTCCTAGCGGGATCGTCAAATGAGCAGTTCTTC. Amino acids: CASSVLAGSSNEQFF. V gene TRBV7-6 combines with J gene TRBJ2-1, with TRBD2 matching over 9 bases. V lost 5 bases and J lost 7; bases outside the gene matches: 9. This CDR3 comprises 15 residues. The germline V gene has CDR1 SGHVS and CDR2 FNYEAQ.

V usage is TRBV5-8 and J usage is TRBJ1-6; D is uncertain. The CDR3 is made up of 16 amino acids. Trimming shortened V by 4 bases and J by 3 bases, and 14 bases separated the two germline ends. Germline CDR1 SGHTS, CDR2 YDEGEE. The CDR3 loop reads CASSPRGISYNSPLHF. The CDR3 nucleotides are TGTGCCAGCAGCCCTAGAGGGATAAGCTATAATTCACCCCTCCACTTT.